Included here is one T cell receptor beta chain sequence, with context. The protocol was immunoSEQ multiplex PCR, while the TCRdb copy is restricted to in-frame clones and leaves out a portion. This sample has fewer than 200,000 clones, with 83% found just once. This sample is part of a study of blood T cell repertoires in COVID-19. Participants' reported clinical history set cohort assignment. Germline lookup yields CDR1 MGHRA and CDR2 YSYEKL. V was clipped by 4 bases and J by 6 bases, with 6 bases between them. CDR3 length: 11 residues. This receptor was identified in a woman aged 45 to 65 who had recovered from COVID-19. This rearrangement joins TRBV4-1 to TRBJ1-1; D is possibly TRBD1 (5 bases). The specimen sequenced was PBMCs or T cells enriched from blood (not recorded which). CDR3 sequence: CASSLGAEAFF. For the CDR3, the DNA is TGCGCCAGCAGCCTAGGGGCTGAAGCTTTCTTT.